Presented here are 31 T cell receptor beta chains from one specimen sequenced in a study of blood T cell repertoires in COVID-19. Only in-frame clones appear in the TCRdb table, and some are missing; sequencing was by immunoSEQ multiplex PCR. The repertoire holds tens of thousands of clones, 79% seen once, with about 3% in the top ten. Sequenced sample: peripheral blood. The receptors shown here come from a man aged 55 to 69 with acute or convalescent COVID-19.

This chain uses TRBV19 with TRBJ1-1, with 9 bases lining up with TRBD1. From germline, CDR1 is LNHDA and CDR2 SQIVND (reference sequence). The CDR3 consists of 13 residues. J was trimmed by 5 bases and V by 7 bases; bases with no gene match: 5. In DNA, the CDR3 is TGTGCCAGTACCACGACAGGGGGAACTGAAGCTTTCTTT. This encodes CASTTTGGTEAFF.

The J gene is TRBJ1-2, the V gene TRBV9, with a possible D match to TRBD1 (5 bases). The CDR3 is 15 residues long. Germline V CDR1 and CDR2: SGDLS, YYNGEE. Trimming left V 1 base short and J 4 bases short, with 14 bases between. The CDR3 reads CASSVSPHGGYGYTF. CDR3 coding DNA: TGTGCCAGCAGCGTAAGCCCCCACGGGGGCTATGGCTACACCTTC. The full variable domain, its missing parts supplied by reference TRBV9 and TRBJ1-2, is DSGVTQTPKHLITATGQRVTLRCSPRSGDLSVYWYQQSLDQGLQFLIQYYNGEERAKGNILERFSAQQFPDLHSELNLSSLELGDSALYFCASSVSPHGGYGYTFGSGTRLTVV.

The chain recombines TRBV29-1 with TRBJ2-1, with 7 bases matching TRBD2. Germline V gives CDR1 SQVTM, CDR2 ANQGSEA. The CDR3 is made up of 14 amino acids. Trimming at V came to 4 bases and at J to 6 bases, leaving 9 bases not matched to a gene. CDR3: CSVVPGGSGNEQFF. CDR3 DNA: TGCAGCGTTGTCCCGGGGGGTAGCGGCAATGAGCAGTTCTTC.

The chain has TRBV7-8 and TRBJ1-4, with unresolved D. Per the germline V gene, CDR1 is SGHVS and CDR2 is FQNEAQ. Trimming stripped 1 base from V and 4 bases from J, with 7 bases between. The CDR3 consists of 14 residues. CDR3 nucleotide sequence: TGTGCCAGCAGCTTAGGCGGTGATAATGAAAAACTGTTTTTT. It is translated as CASSLGGDNEKLFF.

This sequence joins TRBV29-1 and TRBJ1-2; a weak D match, TRBD1 (6 bases). The CDR3 consists of 12 residues. CDR1 and CDR2 from the germline V gene are SQVTM and ANQGSEA. Trimming stripped 2 bases from V and 2 bases from J, with 6 bases between. In DNA form, the CDR3 reads TGCAGCGTTGAAAGGGGGAACTATGGCTACACCTTC. Its protein product is CSVERGNYGYTF.

The genes are TRBV5-4 and TRBJ2-7, with 10 bases fitting TRBD2. V gave up 2 bases and J gave up 9 bases; unmatched junction bases: 14. The CDR3 has 16 residues. Germline V CDR1 and CDR2: SGHNT, YYREEE (reference sequence). CDR3: CASSFESLAGVGGQYF. As DNA, the CDR3 is TGTGCCAGCAGCTTTGAATCCCTAGCGGGAGTCGGGGGGCAGTACTTC.

The chain uses TRBV19 and TRBJ2-7; TRBD1 matches at 9 bases. The CDR3 is 15 amino acids. Unmatched junction bases numbered 2, after V lost 2 bases and J lost 0 bases. CDR1 LNHDA and CDR2 SQIVND come from the germline V gene (reference sequence). CDR3 coding DNA: TGTGCCAGTAGTATAAGACAGGGGGGCTCCTACGAGCAGTACTTC. This translates into CASSIRQGGSYEQYF.

The genes are TRBV9 and TRBJ2-3; 7 positions match TRBD2. Germline trimming cut 3 bases from V and 3 bases from J; bases unmatched to any gene: 16. Germline V CDR1 and CDR2: SGDLS, YYNGEE. This CDR3 has 18 amino acids. For the CDR3, the DNA is TGTGCCAGCAGCGCACCCTCAAATCCGGCGGGAGAGACAGATACGCAGTATTTT. It is translated as CASSAPSNPAGETDTQYF.

This clone was seen only a few times. The J gene is TRBJ2-3, the V gene TRBV7-8; D not resolved. Germline V gives CDR1 SGHVS, CDR2 FQNEAQ. CDR3 size: 12 residues. Trimming left V 2 bases short and J 2 bases short, with 2 bases between. The CDR3 DNA reads TGTGCCAGCAGCTTACTCACAGATACGCAGTATTTT. Amino acids: CASSLLTDTQYF.

Concerning this clone: One junction end does not reproduce the germline sequence, and a read error may be involved. The chain carries TRBV29-1 and TRBJ1-2; the D is unclear. The CDR3 is 11 residues long. Germline-derived CDR1 and CDR2 are SQVTM and ANQGSEA. The CDR3, as DNA: TGCAGCGTGGAAGACACCGGTGGCTACACCTTC. Amino acid sequence: CSVEDTGGYTF.

V and J are TRBV3-1 (or the pseudogene TRBV3-2) and TRBJ1-5, with 8 bases identical to TRBD1. J gave up 6 bases and V 5 bases, and 9 bases lay outside the gene matches. This CDR3 comprises 15 residues. The germline CDR1 and CDR2 sequences are LGHDT and YNNKEL (reference sequence). The CDR3 bases are TGTGCCAGCAGCTCCGGGACAGGCCTCGGTCAGCCCCAGCATTTT. Its translation is CASSSGTGLGQPQHF.

J is TRBJ2-3 and V is TRBV18; 13 nucleotides agree with TRBD2. The germline V gene has CDR1 KGHSH and CDR2 LQKENI. This CDR3 is 17 amino acids long. With 5 bases clipped from V and 5 bases from J, the junction kept 10 bases outside the gene matches. CDR3 sequence reads: CASSGPSGTSGIDTQYF. The CDR3 region has the DNA TGTGCCAGCTCAGGCCCATCCGGGACTAGCGGGATAGATACGCAGTATTTT.

The chain carries TRBV18 and TRBJ1-5; tentatively, D is TRBD1 (5 bases). The CDR3 length is 15 residues. V lost 1 base and J 0 bases, leaving 7 bases between the germline ends. Germline V CDR1 and CDR2: KGHSH, LQKENI. The CDR3 DNA reads as TGTGCCAGCTCACCACGAGACAGTAGCAATCAGCCCCAGCATTTT. Residues: CASSPRDSSNQPQHF.

The chain joins TRBV6-2 or TRBV6-3 to TRBJ1-1; no firm D call. The germline V gene has CDR1 MNHEY and CDR2 SVGEGT. The CDR3 runs to 13 residues. V lost 5 bases, J lost 0 bases, and 7 bases lay in between. CDR3 nucleotide sequence: TGTGCCAGCAGTACAGAGATGAACACTGAAGCTTTCTTT. Its protein is CASSTEMNTEAFF.

This clone appeared once. Sequence at one end of the junction differs from germline and may be a read error. V gene TRBV10-3 combines with J gene TRBJ2-3; maybe TRBD2 (6 bases). CDR1 and CDR2 (germline): ENHRY, SYGVKD. The CDR3 spans 9 residues. CDR3 DNA sequence: TGCCCCCGGGAGAAAGCGGAGTATTTT. As protein: CPREKAEYF.

The V and J genes are TRBV5-8 and TRBJ1-5; possible D gene TRBD1, 5 bases. The V gene's germline CDR1 is SGHTS and CDR2 YDEGEE. This CDR3 is 13 amino acids long. Trimming shortened V by 4 bases and J by 6 bases, and 11 bases separated the two germline ends. CDR3 in amino acids: CASSLGRSQPQHF. DNA for the CDR3: TGTGCCAGCAGCCTGGGACGGAGTCAGCCCCAGCATTTT. Based on the CDR3 plus reference TRBV5-8 and TRBJ1-5, the full variable domain is EAGVTQSPTHLIKTRGQQATLRCSPISGHTSVYWYQQALGLGLQFLLWYDEGEERNRGNFPPRFSGRQFPNYSSELNVNALELEDSALYLCASSLGRSQPQHFGDGTRLSIL.

This chain links TRBV19 with TRBJ2-4, with TRBD1 matching over 7 bases. V dropped 6 bases and J dropped 0; count of bases not matched to a gene: 14. Germline V gene lookup returns CDR1 LNHDA and CDR2 SQIVND (reference sequence). CDR3 length: 18 residues. The CDR3 nucleotides are TGTGCCAGTAGAGAGGACAGGTCCCTGGCTGGAGCCAAAAACATTCAGTACTTC. This codes for CASREDRSLAGAKNIQYF.

This chain connects TRBV11-1 to TRBJ2-5; D might be TRBD2 (6 bases). Germline lookup yields CDR1 SGHAT and CDR2 FQDESV (reference sequence). Trimming shortened V by 5 bases and J by 1 base, and 14 bases separated the two germline ends. The length of the CDR3 is 15 residues. The CDR3 spells CASSPNERAQETQYF. In DNA form, the CDR3 reads TGTGCCAGCAGCCCGAATGAGCGGGCCCAAGAGACCCAGTACTTC.

This clone showed up just a few times. The chain carries TRBV4-2 and TRBJ2-1, with D possibly TRBD2 on 6 matching bases. The CDR3 contains 16 residues. Trimming left V 3 bases short and J 8 bases short, with 20 bases between. CDR1 LGHNA and CDR2 YNFKEQ come from the germline V gene. CDR3 protein: CASSQQPGLQSDEQFF. CDR3 coding DNA: TGTGCCAGCAGCCAGCAACCGGGACTCCAGAGCGATGAGCAGTTCTTC.

This clone occurred once. The chain is built from TRBV10-3 and TRBJ2-7, with D maybe TRBD2 (5 bases). Germline values: CDR1 ENHRY, CDR2 SYGVKD. The CDR3 totals 16 residues. The V end lost 0 bases, the J end lost 2 bases, and 14 bases lay between the germline ends. The CDR3 nucleotides are TGTGCCATCAGTGAGTCATCGAGGGTGGGAGCCTACGAGCAGTACTTC. This encodes CAISESSRVGAYEQYF.

This chain uses TRBV19 with TRBJ2-7; D perhaps matches TRBD2 (6 bases). Per germline, CDR1 LNHDA and CDR2 SQIVND (reference sequence). The V end was cut by 5 bases, the J end by 3 bases, with 11 bases between. The CDR3 length is 13 residues. This CDR3 reads CASSFGRGYEQYF. CDR3 DNA: TGTGCCAGTAGTTTCGGGAGAGGCTACGAGCAGTACTTC.

V is TRBV19 and J is TRBJ1-1, with 10 positions matching TRBD1. V lost 4 bases, J lost 2 bases, and 7 bases stayed unmatched. CDR3 length equals 16 residues. CDR1 and CDR2 from the germline V gene are LNHDA and SQIVND (reference sequence). The CDR3 DNA reads TGTGCCAGTAGTACGAGGACAGGGGGGACAAACACTGAAGCTTTCTTT. The encoded protein is CASSTRTGGTNTEAFF.

The chain has TRBV12-3 or TRBV12-4 and TRBJ1-1; D gene unclear. Trimming stripped 6 bases from V and 0 bases from J, with 8 bases between. CDR3 length: 13 amino acids. DNA for the CDR3: TGTGCCAGCAGCCCTAATTTGAACACTGAAGCTTTCTTT. Its protein product is CASSPNLNTEAFF.

The chain employs TRBV7-2 and TRBJ2-7; 7 bases match TRBD1. Looked up from germline, CDR1 is SGHTA and CDR2 is FQGNSA. The CDR3 sequence is 14 residues long. Germline trimming cut 4 bases from V and 1 base from J; bases unmatched to any gene: 4. The CDR3: CASSSGTVSYEQYF. The CDR3 DNA sequence: TGTGCCAGCAGCTCCGGGACAGTGTCCTACGAGCAGTACTTC.

V is TRBV15 and J is TRBJ1-2, with a weak D call TRBD1 (5 bases). The CDR3 loop spans 17 amino acids. V was pared by 0 bases and J by 0 bases, with 14 bases between. Germline assignment: CDR1 LNHNV and CDR2 YYDKDF (reference sequence). CDR3 DNA: TGTGCCACCAGCAGAGATAGGGGCCTCATAGCTAACTATGGCTACACCTTC. Translated, it gives CATSRDRGLIANYGYTF.

The rearrangement links TRBV5-6 to TRBJ2-1, with 13 bases matching TRBD2. The CDR3 runs to 15 residues. Germline trimming cut 4 bases from V and 7 bases from J; bases unmatched to any gene: 5. Germline lookup yields CDR1 SGHDT and CDR2 YYEEEE. CDR3 sequence (DNA): TGTGCCAGCAGCCCGTGGACTAGCGGGAGTAATGAGCAGTTCTTC. This codes for CASSPWTSGSNEQFF.

This clone was picked up a small number of times. The V call is TRBV28, the J call TRBJ2-7; TRBD1 might be the D (5 bases). Trimming cost V 3 bases and J 3 bases, with 6 bases left between them. Germline CDR1 MDHEN, CDR2 SYDVKM. The CDR3 is 12 residues long. The CDR3 here is CASSLGHYEQYF. The CDR3 DNA sequence: TGTGCCAGCAGTTTGGGGCACTACGAGCAGTACTTC.

V usage is TRBV30 and J usage is TRBJ2-5; D perhaps matches TRBD1 (5 bases). V was shortened by 1 base and J by 4 bases, with 10 bases between the two germline ends. Germline-derived CDR1 and CDR2 are GTSNPN and SVGIG (reference sequence). This CDR3 contains 13 residues. CDR3 sequence reads: CAWSEGRGETQYF. In DNA, the CDR3 is TGTGCCTGGAGTGAGGGGCGCGGAGAGACCCAGTACTTC. The variable domain in full, completed from reference TRBV30 and TRBJ2-5, reads SQTIHQWPATLVQPVGSPLSLECTVEGTSNPNLYWYRQAAGRGLQLLFYSVGIGQISSEVPQNLSASRPQDRQFILSSKKLLLSDSGFYLCAWSEGRGETQYFGPGTRLLVL.

This chain joins TRBV19 and TRBJ1-1; perhaps TRBD1 as D (5 bases). Between the trimmed V and J ends, which lost 7 bases and 4 bases, there was a span of 13 bases. Germline V CDR1 and CDR2: LNHDA, SQIVND (reference sequence). The CDR3 has 13 residues. The CDR3 region is CASTLGEGTEAFF. Here the CDR3 DNA reads TGTGCCAGTACCCTAGGGGAGGGCACTGAAGCTTTCTTT. Full variable domain (outside the CDR3, taken from reference TRBV19 and TRBJ1-1): DGGITQSPKYLFRKEGQNVTLSCEQNLNHDAMYWYRQDPGQGLRLIYYSQIVNDFQKGDIAEGYSVSREKKESFPLTVTSAQKNPTAFYLCASTLGEGTEAFFGQGTRLTVV.

The chain is built from TRBV20-1 and TRBJ1-2; D gene ambiguous. The V end was cut by 1 base, the J end by 7 bases, with 7 bases between. Germline-derived CDR1 and CDR2 are DFQATT and SNEGSKA (reference sequence). CDR3 length: 11 amino acids. CDR3 residues: CSARVSTGYTF. DNA of the CDR3: TGCAGTGCTAGAGTTAGTACTGGCTACACCTTC.

The chain links TRBV7-8 to TRBJ2-7; a possible D gene is TRBD2 (7 bases). Trimming stripped 5 bases from V and 4 bases from J, with 18 bases between. CDR1 and CDR2 from the germline V gene are SGHVS and FQNEAQ. This CDR3 comprises 15 residues. The CDR3 spells CASSPRPGGRYEQYF. DNA of the CDR3: TGTGCCAGCAGCCCCCGTCCGGGGGGCCGGTACGAGCAGTACTTC.